This passage covers 6 T cell receptor beta chains from one sample sequenced in a study of T cells in women clearing cervical HPV infection. The assay was immunoSEQ multiplex PCR, and TCRdb's table has in-frame clones only and misses some. The specimen's table records tens of thousands of clones. Sequenced input: blood buffy coat. The source is a woman between 18 and 70 years old with a cervical HPV16 infection that either progressed to CIN3+ or cleared (not recorded which).

Of note for this clone: The CDR3 end falls 3 residues outside the read, so it is completed with the germline J gene. The chain carries TRBV5-1 and TRBJ2-3; no definite D call. The CDR3 contains 12 residues. The germline V gene encodes CDR1 SGHRS and CDR2 YFSETQ. The covered CDR3 bases are TGCGCCAGCAGCTTCCGACAAGAGACG. It specifies CASSFRQET. The full CDR3 protein is CASSFRQETQYF.

Note on this clone: Sequencing ends 3 residues short of the CDR3 end; the germline J gene provides the rest. The rearrangement joins TRBV7-9 to TRBJ1-2; D is ambiguous. This CDR3 spans 13 amino acids. Germline-derived CDR1 and CDR2 are SEHNR and FQNEAQ (reference sequence). The CDR3 protein is CASSLSVLEGYTF. The CDR3 bases that were read are TGTGCCAGCAGCTTATCGGTTCTCGAAGGC.

The covered CDR3 bases are TGTGCCAGCAGCCTTAGTAGCGGGAGAACCCATGAG. Its protein product is CASSLSSGRTHE. The whole CDR3 sequence reads CASSLSSGRTHEQFF. The gene calls are TRBV7-2 and TRBJ2-1, with TRBD2 identical over 9 bases. The read comes to an end 3 residues before the CDR3 does, leaving the germline J gene to fill in the end. The CDR3 spans 15 residues. Germline V gene lookup returns CDR1 SGHTA and CDR2 FQGNSA. Losses at the gene ends were 5 bases for V and 8 bases for J; bases not matched to a gene: 10.

Note on this clone: The read stops 3 residues short of the end of the CDR3; the missing end is completed from the germline J gene. The gene calls are TRBV20-1 and TRBJ1-4; D gene unclear. Trimming cost V 1 base and J 8 bases, with 11 bases left between them. The CDR3 is 13 amino acids. The germline gives CDR1 DFQATT, CDR2 SNEGSKA (reference sequence). CDR3 residues: CSARGTGKEKLFF. The DNA read from the CDR3 is TGCAGTGCTAGAGGGACTGGGAAGGAAAAA.

Concerning this clone: The read halts 3 residues ahead of the CDR3 end, with the missing end drawn from the germline J gene. The chain links TRBV20-1 to TRBJ2-1, with 9 bases identical to TRBD2. Germline CDR1 reads DFQATT; CDR2 reads SNEGSKA (reference sequence). The CDR3 length is 14 residues. V lost 6 bases, J lost 2 bases, and 5 bases stayed unmatched. The CDR3 DNA, read in part, is TGCAGTGCCAGCGCGGGGGGGACCTACAATGAG. Translating it yields CSASAGGTYNE. The whole CDR3 protein is CSASAGGTYNEQFF.

As for this clone: Read sequence stops 3 residues before the CDR3 end, and the germline J gene provides the missing end. The V gene is TRBV20-1, the J gene TRBJ2-3, with 7 bases that match TRBD2. The CDR3 length is 15 residues. Germline V gene sequence: CDR1 DFQATT, CDR2 SNEGSKA (reference sequence). The CDR3 reads CSAISPWTRQETQYF. The CDR3 bases that were read are TGCAGTGCTATATCCCCGTGGACTAGGCAAGAGACG.